This TCR beta chain appears in the sequencing data of a study of CD8 T cells in ankylosing spondylitis. Findings and limits, study-wide: Earlier work had already found some motif variants in reactive arthritis synovial fluid and blood. Matched ankylosing spondylitis synovial fluid reportedly contained a significantly enriched population of disease-linked clones.

Worth noting for this clonotype: The antigen is undetermined.

TCRdb analysed the 5' RACE reads with MiXCR anew, one entry per CDR3 protein. The sample lists under 450,000 distinct CDR3 sequences; 20% to 25% were seen once. CDR1 is SEHNR, CDR2 FQNEAQ, per germline (reference sequence). Trimming removed 4 bases at V and 4 bases at J, with 10 bases between. The CDR3 loop spans 13 amino acids. The TCR comes from a male donor with ankylosing spondylitis or in good health (not recorded which). V gene TRBV7-9 combines with J gene TRBJ2-5; D is perhaps TRBD1 (5 bases). Source material: blood, either unsorted or a sorted T cell fraction (not recorded which). The CDR3 is CASSSDTSETQYF. In DNA form, the CDR3 reads TGTGCCAGCAGCTCGGACACCTCAGAGACCCAGTACTTC.